This TCR beta chain was observed in a study of T cells expressing NK-cell markers. From the 5' RACE reads, TCRdb lists one entry per CDR3 protein and no DNA. The sample has 500,000 to 600,000 distinct CDR3 sequences, and its top ten clones hold roughly 3.4%. The CDR3 sequence is 15 residues long. Germline V gives CDR1 SGHRS, CDR2 YFSETQ. The receptor comes from a man younger than 35 in good health. Sequencing was performed on blood T cells: a sorted CD56 or NKG2C T cell subset, CD4+ or CD8+ T cells, or bulk PBMC T cells (not recorded which). The J gene is TRBJ2-3, the V gene TRBV5-1; TCRdb lists TRBD1, though no DNA is available to test this call. The CDR3 protein is CASSATGGSTDTQYF. The whole variable domain, filled in from reference TRBV5-1 and TRBJ2-3, reads KAGVTQTPRYLIKTRGQQVTLSCSPISGHRSVSWYQQTPGQGLQFLFEYFSETQRNKGNFPGRFSGRQFSNSRSEMNVSTLELGDSALYLCASSATGGSTDTQYFGPGTRLTVL.